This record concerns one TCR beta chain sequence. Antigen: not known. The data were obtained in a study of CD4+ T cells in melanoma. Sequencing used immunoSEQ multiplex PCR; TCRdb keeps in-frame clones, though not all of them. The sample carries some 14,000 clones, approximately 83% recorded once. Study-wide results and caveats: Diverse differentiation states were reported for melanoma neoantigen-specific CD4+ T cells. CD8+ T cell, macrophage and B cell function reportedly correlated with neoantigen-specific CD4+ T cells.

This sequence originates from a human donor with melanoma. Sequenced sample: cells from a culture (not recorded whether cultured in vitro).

This chain's CDR3 is CASSPSQGAVGPQYF. CDR3 coding DNA: TGTGCCAGCAGCCCTAGTCAGGGGGCTGTCGGGCCCCAGTACTTC. The chain recombines TRBV7-9 with TRBJ2-5; 8 bases match TRBD1. CDR3 length: 15 residues. The V gene's germline CDR1 is SEHNR and CDR2 FQNEAQ (reference sequence). V shed 5 bases and J 9 bases; nucleotides not matched to a gene: 14.